These T cell receptor beta chains were read from a single sample in a study of immune characterization of retroperitoneal liposarcoma. TCRdb redid the calling of the PCR reads with MiXCR, one entry per CDR3 protein. The repertoire includes over a thousand distinct CDR3 sequences, 47% of them detected once, and about 33% sits in the top ten. The sample taken for sequencing was tumor tissue. These receptors were collected from a female donor with retroperitoneal liposarcoma. The CDR3 runs from the conserved cysteine through the conserved F or W. D genes are given only for firm matches. Clone sizes are given selectively: once, few, many, or a class where the clone is expanded.

V	J	length	size	D	DNA	CDR3
TRBV6-1	TRBJ2-5	15	.	TRBD2	TGTGCCAGCAGCCTAGCGGGAGCGGGTCAAGAGACCCAGTACTTC	CASSLAGAGQETQYF
TRBV6-6	TRBJ2-7	15	.	TRBD2	TGTGCCAGCAGTTACACTAGCGGCTTTTTCGATGAGCAGTACTTC	CASSYTSGFFDEQYF
TRBV27	TRBJ2-5	16	.	TRBD2	TGTGCCAGCAGCCCCGGAAGGCTAGCGGCCTCGCCAACCCAGTACTTC	CASSPGRLAASPTQYF
TRBV12-3/TRBV12-4	TRBJ2-5	15	.	.	TGTGCCAGCAGTCCGGAGGGGACCAGGCTGGAGACCCAGTACTTC	CASSPEGTRLETQYF
TRBV7-2	TRBJ2-1	16	once	.	TGTGCCAGCAGCTTAGTCGGGGGTGGGGGTAACAATGAGCAGTTCTTC	CASSLVGGGGNNEQFF
TRBV7-2	TRBJ1-1	14	.	.	TGTGCCAGCAGCTTACGGGCCGGAGGCACTGAAGCTTTCTTT	CASSLRAGGTEAFF
TRBV12-5	TRBJ2-3	12	.	.	TGTGCTAGTGGTTTTGGGGTAGATACGCAGTATTTT	CASGFGVDTQYF
TRBV7-2	TRBJ2-1	16	few	.	TGTGCCAGCAGCTTAGGGGCCCCAGGGGGGGGCTACGAGCAGTTCTTC	CASSLGAPGGGYEQFF
TRBV30	TRBJ2-3	13	.	TRBD1	TGTGCCTGGACAGGGGGTATGGTTGATACGCAGTATTTT	CAWTGGMVDTQYF
TRBV5-1	TRBJ2-7	14	.	TRBD2	TGCGCCAGCAGCTTTCGACTAGCGGGAGGCGAGCAGTACTTC	CASSFRLAGGEQYF
TRBV6-1	TRBJ2-3	13	few	.	TGTGCCAGCAGTTCCTGGTACACAGATACGCAGTATTTT	CASSSWYTDTQYF
TRBV6-1	TRBJ2-7	14	.	TRBD1	TGTGCCTCGCTCGGGACAGGGGGCGGGTACGAGCAGTACTTC	CASLGTGGGYEQYF
TRBV6-1	TRBJ2-1	16	.	TRBD1	TGTGCCAGCAGTGGGAGGACAGGGGGCGTAGAAAATGAGCAGTTCTTC	CASSGRTGGVENEQFF
TRBV6-8	TRBJ2-1	13	once	.	TGTGCCAGCAGCCGGGACAATTACAATGAGCAGTTCTTC	CASSRDNYNEQFF
TRBV7-2	TRBJ2-7	13	.	.	TGTGCCAGCAGCTTAGTAGCCAACTACGAGCAGTACTTC	CASSLVANYEQYF
TRBV6-1	TRBJ2-1	12	once	.	TGTGCCAGCAGCAGGGACCCAGGCGAGCAGTTCTTC	CASSRDPGEQFF
TRBV7-8	TRBJ2-1	15	.	TRBD1	TGTGCCAGCAGCTTGACAGGGGCCTCCTACAATGAGCAGTTCTTC	CASSLTGASYNEQFF
TRBV10-1	TRBJ2-1	14	.	.	TGCGCCAGCAGTGTGGGCAGTGTCGGCAATGAGCAGTTCTTC	CASSVGSVGNEQFF
TRBV7-6	TRBJ2-6	17	.	TRBD1	TGTGCCAGCAGCTCCGGGACAGGGGGCTCTGGGGCCAACGTCCTGACTTTC	CASSSGTGGSGANVLTF
TRBV6-1	TRBJ2-1	15	.	TRBD2	TGTGCCAGCAGTGGACTAGCGGGAGGGGTCAATGAGCAGTTCTTC	CASSGLAGGVNEQFF
TRBV7-2	TRBJ2-1	16	.	TRBD2	TGTGCCAGCAGCTTAGATGCCACCACCTCGCGGGAGACCCAGTTCTTC	CASSLDATTSRETQFF
TRBV6-1	TRBJ2-3	16	.	TRBD2	TGTGCCAGCAGTCGCGGGACTAGCGGGGGGTTAGATACGCAGTATTTT	CASSRGTSGGLDTQYF
TRBV27	TRBJ2-3	20	large	TRBD2	TGTGCCAGCAGTTTATACCGACGACCCTGGGGGGGGGACTACACAGATACGCAGTATTTT	CASSLYRRPWGGDYTDTQYF
TRBV6-1	TRBJ2-1	17	few	.	TGTGCCAGCAGTCTGGATGGAGGGGCCCTCTCCCAAGAGACCCAGTTCTTC	CASSLDGGALSQETQFF
TRBV7-2	TRBJ2-3	16	.	.	TGTGCCAGCAGCTCACAGCGGACTCTAAGCACAGATACGCAGTATTTT	CASSSQRTLSTDTQYF
TRBV6-1	TRBJ2-1	17	.	TRBD1	TGTGCCAGCAGTGAAGAAGGCCATAGACAGGGGATGGACGAGCAGTTCTTC	CASSEEGHRQGMDEQFF
TRBV11-3	TRBJ2-5	13	few	.	TGTGCCAGCAGCTTAGAGGGTTTGAATGAGCAGTACTTC	CASSLEGLNEQYF
TRBV6-1	TRBJ2-5	14	.	TRBD2	TGTGCCAGCAGAATTTCGGGGGGGGTGGGGACCCAGTACTTC	CASRISGGVGTQYF
TRBV6-1	TRBJ2-5	14	large	.	TGTGCCAGCAGTGAAGGTTTGAGCCTCGGAACCCAGTACTTC	CASSEGLSLGTQYF
TRBV12-3/TRBV12-4	TRBJ2-1	13	.	.	TGTGCCAGCAGTTTAACCCGGTGGAATGAGCAGTTCTTC	CASSLTRWNEQFF
TRBV6-1	TRBJ2-7	19	large	TRBD2	TGTGCCAGCAGTGACCCGGGACTAGCGGGGACTTACTCCTACAATGAGCAGTACTTC	CASSDPGLAGTYSYNEQYF
TRBV6-1	TRBJ2-5	15	once	TRBD2	TGTGCCAGCAGTGAAGTGGGGACTAGCGCTGAGACCCAGTACTTC	CASSEVGTSAETQYF
TRBV12-3/TRBV12-4	TRBJ2-7	15	few	.	TGTGCCAGCAGCTTAGACACGGGTTTCTACAATGAGCAGTACTTC	CASSLDTGFYNEQYF
TRBV11-3	TRBJ2-7	15	.	TRBD1	TGTGCCAGCAGCTTTGAGACAGGGGATTCCTACGAGCAGTACTTC	CASSFETGDSYEQYF
TRBV7-9	TRBJ2-7	11	large	.	TGTGCCACTACGTCCATCTACGAGCAGTACTTC	CATTSIYEQYF
TRBV7-2	TRBJ2-1	15	few	TRBD2	TGTGCCAGCAGCCCAGATAGCGGGAGGTACAATGAGCAGTTCTTC	CASSPDSGRYNEQFF
TRBV11-3	TRBJ2-1	12	.	.	TGTGCCAGCAGCATTACTAGGAATGAGCAGTTCTTC	CASSITRNEQFF
TRBV12-3/TRBV12-4	TRBJ1-1	14	few	.	TGTGCCAGCAGCCTCAGGGAGGAGAACACTGAAGCTTTCTTT	CASSLREENTEAFF
TRBV6-9	TRBJ2-1	14	.	.	TGTGCCAGCAGTTACCGACGCACGGGGGTGCCCCAGTTCTTC	CASSYRRTGVPQFF
TRBV12-3/TRBV12-4	TRBJ1-1	12	.	.	TGTGCCAGCGGCCGTGGACCAAGTGAAGCTTTCTTT	CASGRGPSEAFF
TRBV7-6	TRBJ2-5	15	.	.	TGTGCCAGCAGCTTAGAGGCCGTCGGATACAATGAGCAGTACTTC	CASSLEAVGYNEQYF
TRBV6-5	TRBJ2-1	14	few	TRBD2	TGTGCCAGCAGTACTAGCGGGAGCTACAATGAGCAGTTCTTC	CASSTSGSYNEQFF
TRBV6-6	TRBJ2-2	15	.	TRBD2	TGTGCCAGCATACGGGCGGGGGGAAACACCGGGGAGCTGTTTTTT	CASIRAGGNTGELFF
TRBV12-3/TRBV12-4	TRBJ2-1	14	few	.	TGTGCCAGCAGTTTAGCACAGGGCTCCTACGAGCAGTTCTTC	CASSLAQGSYEQFF
TRBV6-1	TRBJ2-5	16	.	TRBD1	TGTGCCAGCAGTGAGGGACAGGGGAGGTTGGAAGAGACCCAGTACTTC	CASSEGQGRLEETQYF
TRBV7-2	TRBJ2-1	15	hyperexpanded	.	TGTGCCAGCACCATGGCCCTCGGGCCCTACTACGAGCAGTTCTTC	CASTMALGPYYEQFF
TRBV6-1	TRBJ2-1	17	medium-sized	.	TGTGCCAGCAGTGAAGGAGCAGGGGGGAGCTCCTACAATGAGCAGTTCTTC	CASSEGAGGSSYNEQFF
TRBV7-2	TRBJ2-7	15	.	TRBD2	TGTGCCAGCAGCTTAGACAGCGGGGGGTACAATGAGCAGTACTTC	CASSLDSGGYNEQYF
TRBV11-3	TRBJ2-1	15	large	.	TGTGCCAGCAGCTTAGTTGGGCTGGGGGACAATGAGCAGTTCTTC	CASSLVGLGDNEQFF
TRBV6-1	TRBJ2-4	15	.	TRBD2	TGTGCCAGCAGTGAGAGGCCGGGACTAGAAGGTGAGCAGTACTTC	CASSERPGLEGEQYF
TRBV7-2	TRBJ2-1	16	.	.	TGTGCCAGCAGCTTAGTATTAGCGGTTTCCTACAATGAGCAGTTCTTC	CASSLVLAVSYNEQFF
TRBV6-1	TRBJ2-7	14	hyperexpanded	.	TGTGCCAGCAGTGACCAGCCGATTGGTTACGAGCAGTACTTC	CASSDQPIGYEQYF